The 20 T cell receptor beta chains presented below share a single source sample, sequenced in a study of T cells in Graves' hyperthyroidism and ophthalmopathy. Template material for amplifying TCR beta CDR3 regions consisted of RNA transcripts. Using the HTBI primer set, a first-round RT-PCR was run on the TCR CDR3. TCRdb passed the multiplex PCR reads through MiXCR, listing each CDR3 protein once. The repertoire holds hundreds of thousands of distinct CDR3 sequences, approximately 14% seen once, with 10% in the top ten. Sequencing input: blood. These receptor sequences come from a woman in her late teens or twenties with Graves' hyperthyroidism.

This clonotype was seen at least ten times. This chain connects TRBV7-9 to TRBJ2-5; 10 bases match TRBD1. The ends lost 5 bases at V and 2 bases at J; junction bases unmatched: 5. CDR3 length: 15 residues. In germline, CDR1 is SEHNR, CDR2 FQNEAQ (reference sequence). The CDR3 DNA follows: TGTGCCAGCAGCCACAGGGACAGGGGTCAAGAGACCCAGTACTTC. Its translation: CASSHRDRGQETQYF.

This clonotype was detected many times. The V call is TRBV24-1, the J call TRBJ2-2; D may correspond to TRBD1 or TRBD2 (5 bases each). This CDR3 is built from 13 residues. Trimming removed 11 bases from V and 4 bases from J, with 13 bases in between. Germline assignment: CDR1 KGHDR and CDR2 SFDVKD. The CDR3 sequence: CASMDGGTGELFF. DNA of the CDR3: TGTGCCAGCATGGATGGGGGCACCGGGGAGCTGTTTTTT.

CDR3 sequence reads: CASSSGPSGARTEAFF. CDR3 nucleotides: TGTGCCAGCAGCAGCGGACCTAGTGGGGCGAGAACTGAAGCTTTCTTT. The genes are TRBV5-6 and TRBJ1-1; D is possibly TRBD1 (5 bases). The V and J ends lost 4 bases and 5 bases respectively, with 21 bases between them. This CDR3 is built from 16 residues. Germline lookup yields CDR1 SGHDT and CDR2 YYEEEE.

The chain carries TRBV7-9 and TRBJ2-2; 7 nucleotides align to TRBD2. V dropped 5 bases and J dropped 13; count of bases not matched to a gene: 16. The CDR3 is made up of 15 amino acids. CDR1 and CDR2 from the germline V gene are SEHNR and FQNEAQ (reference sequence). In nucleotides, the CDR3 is TGTGCCAGCAGCCTCGCTAGCGGAGCATCGGGGATGCTGTTTTTT. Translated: CASSLASGASGMLFF. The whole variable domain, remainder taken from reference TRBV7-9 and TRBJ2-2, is DTGVSQNPRHKITKRGQNVTFRCDPISEHNRLYWYRQTLGQGPEFLTYFQNEAQLEKSRLLSDRFSAERPKGSFSTLEIQRTEQGDSAMYLCASSLASGASGMLFFGEGSRLTVL.

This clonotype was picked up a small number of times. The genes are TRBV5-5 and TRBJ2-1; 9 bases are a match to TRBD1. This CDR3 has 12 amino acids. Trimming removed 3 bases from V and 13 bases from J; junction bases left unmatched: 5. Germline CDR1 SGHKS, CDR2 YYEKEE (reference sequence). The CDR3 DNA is TGTGCCAGCAGCTCCCGGGACAGGGCACAGTTCTTC. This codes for CASSSRDRAQFF.

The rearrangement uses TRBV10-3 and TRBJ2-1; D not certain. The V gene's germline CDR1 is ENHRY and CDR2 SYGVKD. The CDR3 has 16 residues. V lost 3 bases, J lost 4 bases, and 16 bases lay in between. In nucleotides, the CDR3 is TGTGCCATCAGTGATCCCCCCCCGGCCGAATACAATGAGCAGTTCTTC. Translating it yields CAISDPPPAEYNEQFF.

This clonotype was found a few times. The DNA for the CDR3 is TGTGCCAGCAGCTTACCCTCTGGAAACACCATATATTTT. This translates into CASSLPSGNTIYF. The J gene is TRBJ1-3, the V gene TRBV11-3; D is ambiguous. The CDR3 is made up of 13 amino acids. CDR1 is SGHNT and CDR2 is YENEEA in the germline V gene. The V end was cut by 2 bases, the J end by 0 bases, with 2 bases between.

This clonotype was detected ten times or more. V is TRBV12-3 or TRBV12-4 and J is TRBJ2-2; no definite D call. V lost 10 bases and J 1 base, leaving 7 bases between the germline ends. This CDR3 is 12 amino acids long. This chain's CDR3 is CATNRNTGELFF. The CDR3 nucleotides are TGTGCCACCAATCGGAACACCGGGGAGCTGTTTTTT.

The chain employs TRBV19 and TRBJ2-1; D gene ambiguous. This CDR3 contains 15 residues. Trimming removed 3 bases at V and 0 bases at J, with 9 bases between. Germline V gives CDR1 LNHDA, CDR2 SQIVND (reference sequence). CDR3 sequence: CASSIVGPSYNEQFF. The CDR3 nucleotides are TGTGCCAGTAGTATTGTCGGACCCTCCTACAATGAGCAGTTCTTC.

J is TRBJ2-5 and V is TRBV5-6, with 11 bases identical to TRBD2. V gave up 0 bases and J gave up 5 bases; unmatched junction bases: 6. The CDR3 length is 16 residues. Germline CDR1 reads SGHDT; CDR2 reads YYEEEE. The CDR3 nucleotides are TGTGCCAGCAGCTTGGATAGCGGGAGGGCCCGGGAGACCCAGTACTTC. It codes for CASSLDSGRARETQYF.

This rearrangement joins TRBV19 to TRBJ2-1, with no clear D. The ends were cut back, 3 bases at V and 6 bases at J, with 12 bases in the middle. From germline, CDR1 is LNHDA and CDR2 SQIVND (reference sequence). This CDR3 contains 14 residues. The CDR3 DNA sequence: TGTGCCAGTAGTATCCCTGGGGTCTTCAATGAGCAGTTCTTC. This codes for CASSIPGVFNEQFF.

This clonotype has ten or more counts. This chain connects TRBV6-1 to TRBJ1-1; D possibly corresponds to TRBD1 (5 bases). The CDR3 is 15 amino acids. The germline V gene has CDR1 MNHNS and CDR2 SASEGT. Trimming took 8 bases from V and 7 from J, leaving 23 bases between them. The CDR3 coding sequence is TGTGCCAGCTCCGGAAGTAAGGACCTTAGGGGTGAAGCTTTCTTT. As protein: CASSGSKDLRGEAFF.

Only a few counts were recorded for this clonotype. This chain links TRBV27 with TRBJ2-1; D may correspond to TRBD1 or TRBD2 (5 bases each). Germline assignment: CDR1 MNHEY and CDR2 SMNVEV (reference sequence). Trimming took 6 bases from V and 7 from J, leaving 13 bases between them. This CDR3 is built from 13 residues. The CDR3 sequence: CASSLEWGNEQFF. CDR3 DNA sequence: TGTGCCAGCAGCTTAGAGTGGGGGAATGAGCAGTTCTTC.

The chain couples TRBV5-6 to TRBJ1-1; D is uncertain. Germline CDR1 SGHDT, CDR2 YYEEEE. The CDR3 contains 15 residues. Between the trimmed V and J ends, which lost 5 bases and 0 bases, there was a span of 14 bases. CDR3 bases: TGTGCCAGCAGACGAGGACGGGGAATGAACACTGAAGCTTTCTTT. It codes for CASRRGRGMNTEAFF.

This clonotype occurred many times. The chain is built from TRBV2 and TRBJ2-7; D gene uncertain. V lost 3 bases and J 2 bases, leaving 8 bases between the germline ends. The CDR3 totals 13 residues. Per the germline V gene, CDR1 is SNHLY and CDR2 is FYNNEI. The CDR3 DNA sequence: TGTGCCAGCAGTGAGACCAGGACCTACGAGCAGTACTTC. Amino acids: CASSETRTYEQYF.

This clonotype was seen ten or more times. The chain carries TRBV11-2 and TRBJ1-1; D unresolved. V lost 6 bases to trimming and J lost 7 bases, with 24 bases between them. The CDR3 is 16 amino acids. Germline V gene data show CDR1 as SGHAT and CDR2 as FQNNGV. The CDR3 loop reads CASSSRRKRDSIEAFF. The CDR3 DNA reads TGTGCCAGCAGTTCAAGGCGGAAAAGGGATTCTATTGAAGCTTTCTTT.

The CDR3 here is CASSWTGEQPQHF. The CDR3 DNA is TGTGCCAGCTCATGGACAGGGGAACAGCCCCAGCATTTT. J is TRBJ1-5 and V is TRBV18; the match to TRBD1 covers 9 bases. Germline lookup yields CDR1 KGHSH and CDR2 LQKENI. The length of the CDR3 is 13 residues. V gave up 5 bases and J gave up 7 bases; unmatched junction bases: 3. The full variable domain, in which reference TRBV18 and TRBJ1-5 provide the parts outside the CDR3, is NAGVMQNPRHLVRRRGQEARLRCSPMKGHSHVYWYRQLPEEGLKFMVYLQKENIIDESGMPKERFSAEFPKEGPSILRIQQVVRGDSAAYFCASSWTGEQPQHFGDGTRLSIL.

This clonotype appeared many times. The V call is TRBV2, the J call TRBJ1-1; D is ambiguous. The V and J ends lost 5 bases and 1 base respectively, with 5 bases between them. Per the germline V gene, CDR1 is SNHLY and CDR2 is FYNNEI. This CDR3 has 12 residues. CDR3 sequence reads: CASSTENTEAFF. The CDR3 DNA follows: TGTGCCAGCAGTACCGAGAACACTGAAGCTTTCTTT.

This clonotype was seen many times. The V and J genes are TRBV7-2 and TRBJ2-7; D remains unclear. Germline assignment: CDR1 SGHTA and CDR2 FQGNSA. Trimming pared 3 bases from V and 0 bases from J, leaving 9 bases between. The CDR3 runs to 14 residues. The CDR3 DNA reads TGTGCCAGCAGCTTTAGTACTGGCTCCTACGAGCAGTACTTC. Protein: CASSFSTGSYEQYF.

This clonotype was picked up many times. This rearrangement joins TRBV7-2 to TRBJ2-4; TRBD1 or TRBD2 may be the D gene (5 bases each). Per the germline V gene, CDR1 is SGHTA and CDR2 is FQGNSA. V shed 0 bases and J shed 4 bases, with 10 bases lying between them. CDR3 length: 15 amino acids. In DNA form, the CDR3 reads TGTGCCAGCAGCTTAGCAGGGGTAGCGAAAAACATTCAGTACTTC. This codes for CASSLAGVAKNIQYF.